Below, one TCR beta chain is given with its context. This clonotype appeared many times. The clone's antigen remains unknown. No clone much larger than this one lies a single base away; base qualities are absent. The donors were 40 or so Caucasian individuals from Russia, aged about 6 to 95 years, who were systemically healthy. Approximately 9 milliliters of peripheral blood were collected from each donor into EDTA-treated Vacutainer tubes. Ficoll-Paque density-gradient centrifugation was used to isolate PBMCs, with at least 6 million obtained per sample. Total RNA was extracted from PBMCs with Trizol reagent, with at least 6 micrograms obtained per sample. The percentages of naive CD45RAhigh/CD27high T cells were determined by flow cytometry on a PBMC aliquot from every donor. The library came from 5' RACE. Sequencing was performed on an Illumina HiSeq 2500. A second PCR of roughly 7 to 12 cycles was run with a J-beta primer mix and a sample-barcoded 5' primer. Each TCR beta cDNA molecule received a unique molecular identifier from a template-switch 5' adaptor carrying 12 random nucleotides. Each sample yielded at least 2.5 million CDR3-containing paired-end reads. The Mint cDNA synthesis kit, primed by a TRBC-specific oligonucleotide, was used to synthesize first-strand cDNA from all RNA. Following uracil-DNA glycosylase treatment, all cDNA underwent a first 18-cycle PCR with the universal primers M1SS and BC2_uni_R. Regarding the original processing steps: For normalization, 1 million high-quality reads were randomly selected from each sample, with every read carrying a distinct molecular identifier. Reads sharing molecular identifiers were discarded rather than binned into consensus sequences. MiTCR, run with a Q25 quality threshold and the strictest error-elimination algorithm, handled CDR3 identification, clonotype clustering and error correction. Lower-bound total TCR beta diversity was estimated with a nonparametric unseen species model using Euler transformation. TCRdb's own reprocessing of the public reads used fastp at Q25 and MiXCR and kept productive beta chains. Each CDR3 protein appears once, grouped with its most common genes and DNA. What appears here as the V and J calls and clone size reflects TCRdb's work, not the paper's. In this sample the table shows roughly 900,000 distinct CDR3 sequences, less than 35% of which occur a single time. 15% to 20% of the sample is held by the ten biggest clonotypes.

The CDR3 numbers 15 residues from cysteine through phenylalanine. The kept DNA is CDR3 alone, 45 bases in frame from the first base. Trimmed from V: 4 bases; trimmed from J: 4 bases; junction bases lacking a gene match: 6. Looking up the germline V gene yields CDR1 SGHTA and CDR2 FQGNSA. This sample was included in a study of blood T cells in healthy people across ages (dated by TCRdb to about 2015). Describing the broader study: In model experiments, template switching captured about one uniquely barcoded TCR beta cDNA molecule for every two T cells. Age-related changes in TCR beta repertoire diversity were measured in the study by deep sequencing normalized with unique cDNA molecular identifiers. Four age groups were formed from the donors: young (average about 17 years), middle-aged (approximately 40), aged (roughly 58) and long-lived (more than 75). To avoid experimental bias, donors of different ages were spread randomly across the sequencing lanes. For two donors (one aged 18 to 29 and one aged 80 or older), the study analyzed two additional independent replicas of 1 million unique cDNA reads from the same blood draw. Overall results and qualifications from the work: Estimates of total diversity based on one million sequenced T cells were regarded as lower bounds and as underestimates. Compared with the aged group, more naive CD4+ T cells, fewer expanded clones and increased TCR diversity were shown by the long-lived group, suggesting age selection. A strong correlation was found between observed TCR beta diversity and the percentage of naive T cells measured by flow cytometry. Since profiling was done on bulk unsorted PBMCs, naive and antigen-experienced compartments could not be conclusively compared. Donor CMV infection status was unknown, potentially confounding age-related changes in expanded clonotypes. Observed TCR beta diversity per million T cells fell roughly linearly with age, and a significant reduction was already apparent by age roughly 40.

The sequence derives from a woman over 75 in good health. The sample comprised blood. The chain is encoded by TRBV7-2 joined to TRBJ2-5; 10 central nucleotides agree with TRBD1. The DNA sequence is given as TGTGCCAGCAGCTGGGACAGGGGCGTTGGAGAGACCCAGTACTTC. This yields the protein CASSWDRGVGETQYF.